The 5 T cell receptor beta chains below come from one sample, sequenced in a study of shared clonotypes between healthy human individuals. Sequenced by immunoSEQ multiplex PCR; TCRdb stores in-frame clones only, minus some. The sample lists over a million clones; roughly 95% were seen once. The sequencing input was naive CD4+ T cells sorted from blood. Indicated subset: CD45RA+ positively selected. These receptors all come from a man younger than 45 in good health.

The V gene is TRBV11-2, the J gene TRBJ2-1; 8 nucleotides align to TRBD1. The CDR3 totals 16 residues. The J segment lost 3 bases and the V segment lost 0 bases, leaving 4 bases of the junction unmatched. CDR1 is SGHAT and CDR2 is FQNNGV in the germline V gene. In DNA form, the CDR3 reads TGTGCCAGCAGCTTAGATCGGACAGGGTACTACAATGAGCAGTTCTTC. Its protein is CASSLDRTGYYNEQFF.

CDR3 DNA sequence: TGTGCCAGCAGCTTCGGGACAGGTCAAACCTACGAGCAGTACTTC. Protein: CASSFGTGQTYEQYF. The J gene is TRBJ2-7, the V gene TRBV7-9; 8 nucleotides line up with TRBD1. Losses at the gene ends were 3 bases for V and 2 bases for J; bases not matched to a gene: 6. Per germline, CDR1 SEHNR and CDR2 FQNEAQ (reference sequence). The CDR3 runs 15 residues.

The CDR3 sequence is CASSFVRGPPREQYF. As DNA, the CDR3 is TGTGCCAGCAGCTTTGTTAGGGGACCTCCGAGGGAGCAGTACTTC. This rearrangement joins TRBV7-9 to TRBJ2-7; TRBD1 or TRBD2 may be the D gene (5 bases each). The CDR3 is 15 amino acids. The V end was cut by 3 bases, the J end by 7 bases, with 19 bases between. Germline CDR1 and CDR2: SEHNR and FQNEAQ (reference sequence).

J is TRBJ2-7 and V is TRBV15; D may be TRBD2 (5 bases). The germline V and J ends were trimmed by 1 base and 3 bases, with 10 bases remaining between them. Germline V lookup: CDR1 LNHNV, CDR2 YYDKDF (reference sequence). This CDR3 spans 14 amino acids. The CDR3 loop is CATSRGGEGYEQYF. The DNA for the CDR3 is TGTGCCACCAGCAGAGGGGGAGAAGGCTACGAGCAGTACTTC.

This sequence joins TRBV4-3 and TRBJ2-3, with 9 bases fitting TRBD1. The J segment lost 15 bases and the V segment lost 3 bases, leaving 10 bases of the junction unmatched. This CDR3 region has 13 residues. Looked up from germline, CDR1 is LGHNA and CDR2 is YSLEER. CDR3 sequence (DNA): TGCGCCAGCAGCCATGAAAACCGGGACAGGGTTTATTTT. Residues: CASSHENRDRVYF.